The present T cell receptor beta chain was sequenced within a study of shared clonotypes between healthy human individuals. Study results and caveats: Around 5% was the fraction of naive CD4 clonotypes found shared across four donors.

Donors, without exception, were Caucasian adults residing in Nashville, Tennessee. As concerns this clone: Its specificity is not known.

The CDR3 runs 15 residues. Germline V gene data show CDR1 as SNHLY and CDR2 as FYNNEI. The ends lost 4 bases at V and 1 base at J; junction bases unmatched: 1. Measured with immunoSEQ multiplex PCR; TCRdb has only the in-frame clones, and not every one. The sample holds about 1.4 million clones, roughly 96% seen once. This receptor was identified in a man aged 25 to 40 in good health. Specimen: naive CD4+ T cells sorted from blood. Documented subset: CD45RA+ positively selected. The genes are TRBV2 and TRBJ2-2; 9 bases map to TRBD1. CDR3 sequence reads: CASSGQGGNTGELFF. The CDR3 DNA reads as TGTGCCAGCAGTGGACAGGGGGGGAACACCGGGGAGCTGTTTTTT.